This T cell receptor (beta chain) was retrieved from a study of cytomegalovirus exposure and HLA in healthy donors. This CDR3 contains 17 residues. Germline V gives CDR1 GTSNPN, CDR2 SVGIG (reference sequence). This clone was recorded only once. What it recognizes is unknown. General study points: V- and J-gene trimming in TCR beta was tied to a missense DCLRE1C variant by an analysis performed later. The study labeled 170 or so TCR beta chains cytomegalovirus-associated. Most observed TCR sequences were rare, whereas some public TCRs were detected in many donors. An analysis that was carried out later associated about 17,000 TCR beta sequences with HLA alleles at 0.05 false discovery rate.

Use of 60 Vbeta and 13 Jbeta primers characterized the PCR. Clones were sequenced by immunoSEQ multiplex PCR, and TCRdb holds only the in-frame ones, with some missing. The repertoire consists of more than 150,000 clones, with 79% occurring once and the leading ten covering less than 2%. The specimen was PBMCs. The chain links TRBV30 to TRBJ2-5; perhaps TRBD2 as D (5 bases). The J call could be wrong; TRBJ2-7 is a better fit for the DNA end. This receptor was identified in a girl under 18 in good health and CMV-seropositive. CDR3: CAWERSPRARGSDEQYF. CDR3 nucleotides: TGTGCCTGGGAGCGATCCCCCCGAGCTCGGGGTTCTGACGAGCAGTACTTC.